This T cell receptor beta chain derives from a study of radiotherapy plus CTLA-4 blockade in lung cancer. Study details: Objective responses were recorded in about a sixth of patients, with disease control recorded in about 33%. Findings of the study overall: Radiotherapy with ipilimumab was followed by blood expansion of tumor-derived clones. The best prediction of response reportedly came from early blood T cell clone dynamics, with interferon-beta.

About this clone: Antigen unknown.

This CDR3 has 14 amino acids. The V gene's germline CDR1 is SNHLY and CDR2 FYNNEI. Unmatched junction bases numbered 4, after V lost 3 bases and J lost 4 bases. TCRdb keeps only in-frame clones here, not all; method: immunoSEQ multiplex PCR. Among more than 55,000 clones, around 80% were seen once, and the ten largest hold 6% to 7.5%. Receiving focal radiation plus CTLA-4 blockade with ipilimumab were patients who had chemo-refractory metastatic non-small-cell lung cancer. The sequenced sample was peripheral blood, obtained from a patient treated with radiotherapy plus ipilimumab. The chain uses TRBV2 and TRBJ1-2; 8 bases match TRBD1. This clonotype originated in a human donor with non-small cell lung cancer whose response to radiotherapy plus ipilimumab could not be evaluated. CDR3 sequence (DNA): TGTGCCAGCAGTGACGGGGACAGGTTCTATGGCTACACCTTC. Translating gives CASSDGDRFYGYTF.